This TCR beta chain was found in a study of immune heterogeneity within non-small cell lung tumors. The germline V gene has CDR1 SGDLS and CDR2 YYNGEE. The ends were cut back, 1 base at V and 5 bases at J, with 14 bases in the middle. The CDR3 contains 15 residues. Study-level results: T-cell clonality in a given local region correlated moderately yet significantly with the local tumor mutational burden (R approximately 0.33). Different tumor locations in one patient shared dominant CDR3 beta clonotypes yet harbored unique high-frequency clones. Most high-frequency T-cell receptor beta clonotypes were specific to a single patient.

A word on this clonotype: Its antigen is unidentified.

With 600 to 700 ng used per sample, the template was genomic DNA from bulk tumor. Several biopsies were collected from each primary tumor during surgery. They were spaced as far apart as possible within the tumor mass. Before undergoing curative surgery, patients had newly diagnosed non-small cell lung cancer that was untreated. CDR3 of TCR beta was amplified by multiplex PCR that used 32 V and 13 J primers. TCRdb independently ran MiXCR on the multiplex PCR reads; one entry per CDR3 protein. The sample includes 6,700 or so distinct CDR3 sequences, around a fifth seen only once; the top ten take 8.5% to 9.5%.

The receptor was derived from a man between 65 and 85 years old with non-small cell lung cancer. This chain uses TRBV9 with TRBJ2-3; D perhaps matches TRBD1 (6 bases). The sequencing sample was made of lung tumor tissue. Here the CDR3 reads CASSVLGARIDTQYF. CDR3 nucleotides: TGTGCCAGCAGCGTACTGGGGGCACGAATAGATACGCAGTATTTT.